Listed below are T cell receptor beta chains from one sample, sequenced in a study of T cells after somatic rescue of genetic block. Profiling relied on immunoSEQ multiplex PCR, and the TCRdb table lists in-frame clones only, not all of them. The repertoire holds 45,000 to 55,000 clones, with 95% to 96% as singletons. The sequenced material came from peripheral blood mononuclear cells (PBMCs). These receptors came from a child under two years old. The CDR3 runs from the conserved cysteine through the conserved F or W. D genes are given only for firm matches.

v_gene	d_gene	j_gene	CDR3aa
TRBV7-9	TRBD1	TRBJ1-5	CASSLTTGSNQPQHF
TRBV5-6	TRBD2	TRBJ2-3	CASSLPTSGSTRDTQYF
TRBV20-1	.	TRBJ2-3	CSAYRTDTQYF
TRBV7-8	TRBD1	TRBJ2-3	CASSSGTVSTDTQYF
TRBV4-1	.	TRBJ2-2	CASSQEVASNTGELFF
TRBV27	TRBD2	TRBJ2-7	CASSRLAGVSEQYF
TRBV25-1	TRBD1	TRBJ1-5	CASSVAGTGQPQHF
TRBV9	.	TRBJ1-2	CASSATAPVYGYTF
TRBV5-5	TRBD2	TRBJ2-7	CASSGTSSYEQYF
TRBV5-4	TRBD2	TRBJ2-2	CASSLVAAGGPGELFF
TRBV5-4	TRBD2	TRBJ2-3	CASSFPSGGNTDTQYF
TRBV27	TRBD2	TRBJ2-1	CASSLYPSGGRDEQFF
TRBV6-1	TRBD1	TRBJ2-7	CASTPGTGDYEQYF